This entry lists 25 T cell receptor beta chains sequenced from one sample in a study of shared clonotypes between healthy human individuals. The method was immunoSEQ multiplex PCR; TCRdb's version includes in-frame clones alone and lacks a portion of them. This table holds 2 million or so clones, 95% found once. Material for sequencing was naive CD4+ T cells sorted from blood. Subset here: CD45RA+ positively selected. All receptors derive from a young man in good health.

The V gene is TRBV5-6, the J gene TRBJ2-7, with D hard to call. Trimming cost V 1 base and J 7 bases, with 15 bases left between them. Germline assignment: CDR1 SGHDT and CDR2 YYEEEE. CDR3 length equals 14 residues. CDR3 DNA sequence: TGTGCCAGCAGCTTGCAATCAGTTCGGTTAGAGCAGTACTTC. Protein: CASSLQSVRLEQYF.

This chain joins TRBV7-9 and TRBJ2-1; no firm D call. Germline assignment: CDR1 SEHNR and CDR2 FQNEAQ (reference sequence). The CDR3 is made up of 12 amino acids. V gave up 1 base and J gave up 10 bases, with 8 bases separating them. The CDR3 DNA reads as TGTGCCAGCAGCTTAGTAGTGGTAGAGCAGTTCTTC. It encodes CASSLVVVEQFF.

The V gene is TRBV18, the J gene TRBJ2-5; D is possibly TRBD2 (6 bases). Germline V gene sequence: CDR1 KGHSH, CDR2 LQKENI. V was shortened by 0 bases and J by 4 bases, with 12 bases between the two germline ends. CDR3 length equals 15 residues. The CDR3 protein is CASSPPGEVRETQYF. CDR3 coding DNA: TGTGCCAGCTCACCACCGGGGGAGGTCAGAGAGACCCAGTACTTC.

The V call is TRBV30, the J call TRBJ1-5; D unresolved. This CDR3 contains 17 residues. Trimming pared 1 base from V and 1 base from J, leaving 17 bases between. Per the germline V gene, CDR1 is GTSNPN and CDR2 is SVGIG (reference sequence). Written as DNA, the CDR3 is TGTGCCTGGAGTGACCCGTCGTGGGGTGGCAGCAATCAGCCCCAGCATTTT. This sequence encodes CAWSDPSWGGSNQPQHF.

The CDR3 nucleotides are TGCAGCGTTGTTTTGCGGGGCTCCTACAATGAGCAGTTCTTC. Translated: CSVVLRGSYNEQFF. This chain uses TRBV29-1 with TRBJ2-1; TRBD2 is a possible D gene (6 bases). In germline, CDR1 is SQVTM, CDR2 ANQGSEA. Trimming took 4 bases from V and 0 from J, leaving 10 bases between them. There are 14 residues in the CDR3.

Concerning this clone itself: Other DNA sequences in this specimen translate into the identical CDR3. The rearrangement uses TRBV15 and TRBJ2-7; a weak D match, TRBD2 (6 bases). The germline V and J ends were trimmed by 0 bases and 0 bases, with 9 bases remaining between them. CDR1 is LNHNV, CDR2 YYDKDF, per germline (reference sequence). The CDR3 covers 15 residues. For the CDR3, the DNA is TGTGCCACCAGCAGAGATCTCGGGAGCTCCTACGAGCAGTACTTC. Encoded protein: CATSRDLGSSYEQYF.

J is TRBJ1-5 and V is TRBV19; a weak D match, TRBD1 (5 bases). CDR1 and CDR2 from the germline V gene are LNHDA and SQIVND (reference sequence). V was shortened by 5 bases and J by 0 bases, with 20 bases between the two germline ends. This CDR3 is 18 amino acids long. The CDR3 reads CASSRGIGSRFSNQPQHF. The CDR3 DNA reads TGTGCCAGTAGTCGGGGGATCGGAAGCCGTTTTAGCAATCAGCCCCAGCATTTT.

This chain joins TRBV6-5 and TRBJ2-1; the D is unclear. Germline CDR1 reads MNHEY; CDR2 reads SVGAGI. CDR3 length: 15 residues. Trimming pared 0 bases from V and 4 bases from J, leaving 10 bases between. CDR3 sequence: CASSYSLQPYNEQFF. As DNA, the CDR3 is TGTGCCAGCAGTTACTCACTTCAGCCATACAATGAGCAGTTCTTC.

V gene TRBV5-1 combines with J gene TRBJ2-2, with D hard to call. CDR3 length: 14 residues. V shed 5 bases and J shed 0 bases, with 8 bases lying between them. CDR1 is SGHRS and CDR2 is YFSETQ in the germline V gene. The CDR3 region is CASRPGSNTGELFF. For the CDR3, the DNA is TGCGCCAGCAGGCCCGGTTCGAACACCGGGGAGCTGTTTTTT.

The rearrangement links TRBV5-4 to TRBJ2-3, with 9 bases that match TRBD2. J lost 2 bases, V lost 5 bases, and 12 bases had no gene match. Germline-derived CDR1 and CDR2 are SGHNT and YYREEE (reference sequence). The CDR3 consists of 17 residues. The CDR3 region is CASRDPGLAGYTDTQYF. CDR3 nucleotides: TGTGCCAGCAGAGACCCGGGGCTAGCGGGGTACACAGATACGCAGTATTTT.

The chain has TRBV5-4 and TRBJ2-1; 8 nucleotides line up with TRBD1. Germline-derived CDR1 and CDR2 are SGHNT and YYREEE (reference sequence). J gave up 8 bases and V 4 bases, and 14 bases lay outside the gene matches. The CDR3 spans 16 residues. CDR3 in amino acids: CASSTKPRGQVHEQFF. DNA for the CDR3: TGTGCCAGCAGCACCAAACCCAGGGGGCAGGTTCATGAGCAGTTCTTC.

The chain is built from TRBV5-1 and TRBJ2-1, with 16 bases fitting TRBD2. Looked up from germline, CDR1 is SGHRS and CDR2 is YFSETQ. The length of the CDR3 is 19 residues. After removal of 0 bases from V and 8 bases from J, the junction contained 11 bases not matched to a gene. CDR3 amino acids: CASSLANSGLAGGPHEQFF. CDR3 nucleotide sequence: TGCGCCAGCAGCTTGGCCAACTCGGGACTAGCGGGAGGGCCCCATGAGCAGTTCTTC.

The sample holds one count of this clone. This chain uses TRBV5-4 with TRBJ2-7, with no clear D. The germline V gene has CDR1 SGHNT and CDR2 YYREEE (reference sequence). This CDR3 contains 15 residues. Trimming removed 0 bases from V and 3 bases from J, with 13 bases in between. CDR3 in DNA: TGTGCCAGCAGCTTGGACCCTTCTGCTAGCTACGAGCAGTACTTC. Amino acids: CASSLDPSASYEQYF.

The chain employs TRBV6-6 and TRBJ2-7; D is possibly TRBD2 (6 bases). The CDR3 is 15 amino acids. The V end lost 2 bases, the J end lost 0 bases, and 11 bases lay between the germline ends. CDR1 is MNHNY, CDR2 SVGAGI, per germline (reference sequence). The CDR3 is CASSYGTSLSYEQYF. As DNA, the CDR3 is TGTGCCAGCAGTTACGGAACTAGCCTCTCCTACGAGCAGTACTTC.

The chain carries TRBV2 and TRBJ2-6, with D uncertain. This CDR3 spans 14 amino acids. With 1 base removed from V and 2 bases from J, the gap between germline ends came to 3 bases. Germline CDR1 reads SNHLY; CDR2 reads FYNNEI. CDR3 DNA sequence: TGTGCCAGCAGTGAAGGGGCTGGGGCCAACGTCCTGACTTTC. It yields the protein CASSEGAGANVLTF.

In regard to this clone: Within the sample, other DNA sequences also encode this same CDR3. J is TRBJ2-5 and V is TRBV5-1, with 8 nucleotides matching TRBD1. CDR1 and CDR2 from the germline V gene are SGHRS and YFSETQ. Losses at the gene ends were 4 bases for V and 4 bases for J; bases not matched to a gene: 3. The CDR3 covers 13 residues. The CDR3: CASSPGQGETQYF. CDR3 nucleotide sequence: TGCGCCAGCAGCCCAGGACAGGGAGAGACCCAGTACTTC.

The chain recombines TRBV14 with TRBJ2-2, with TRBD2 as a possible D gene (6 bases). Germline V gene data show CDR1 as SGHDN and CDR2 as FVKESK. V was shortened by 8 bases and J by 5 bases, with 12 bases between the two germline ends. The CDR3 totals 13 residues. The CDR3 coding sequence is TGTGCCAGCCGGGGGATGAGGACCGGGGAGCTGTTTTTT. It encodes CASRGMRTGELFF.

The chain has TRBV27 and TRBJ1-4; D is unresolved. V dropped 6 bases and J dropped 4 bases, with 15 bases sitting between them. CDR1 MNHEY and CDR2 SMNVEV come from the germline V gene (reference sequence). CDR3 length equals 15 residues. The CDR3 region is CASRGQPALNEKLFF. The CDR3 DNA sequence: TGTGCCAGCAGAGGCCAGCCGGCCCTTAATGAAAAACTGTTTTTT.

The V gene is TRBV29-1, the J gene TRBJ2-3; 7 bases agree with TRBD1. The ends lost 8 bases at V and 2 bases at J; junction bases unmatched: 10. This CDR3 is built from 14 residues. Germline V gene data show CDR1 as SQVTM and CDR2 as ANQGSEA. CDR3 sequence: CSFCPTGVTDTQYF. In DNA, the CDR3 is TGCAGCTTTTGCCCTACAGGGGTCACAGATACGCAGTATTTT.

This chain links TRBV29-1 with TRBJ1-2, with D perhaps TRBD1 (6 bases). The germline gives CDR1 SQVTM, CDR2 ANQGSEA. The CDR3 totals 12 residues. Here the CDR3 reads CGCEQGNGGYTF. The DNA of the CDR3 is TGCGGATGTGAACAGGGAAACGGTGGCTACACCTTC.

The chain links TRBV6-1 to TRBJ1-1; weak D call: TRBD1 (5 bases). Trimming removed 1 base at V and 6 bases at J, with 12 bases between. The germline V gene encodes CDR1 MNHNS and CDR2 SASEGT. CDR3 length: 14 residues. The CDR3 is CASSEVGDGAEAFF. CDR3 in DNA: TGTGCCAGCAGTGAAGTAGGGGACGGGGCTGAAGCTTTCTTT.

This clone was detected only once. The chain uses TRBV27 and TRBJ1-2; TRBD1 matches at 8 bases. Germline V CDR1 and CDR2: MNHEY, SMNVEV (reference sequence). With V trimmed by 5 bases and J by 1 base, 6 bases remained unmatched. This CDR3 contains 15 residues. DNA for the CDR3: TGTGCCAGCAGTCCCCGGACAGGGATTAACTATGGCTACACCTTC. Its protein is CASSPRTGINYGYTF.

V usage is TRBV10-3 and J usage is TRBJ1-2; 7 positions agree with TRBD1. This CDR3 region has 15 residues. From germline, CDR1 is ENHRY and CDR2 SYGVKD. Germline trimming cut 3 bases from V and 5 bases from J; bases unmatched to any gene: 9. DNA for the CDR3: TGTGCCATCAGTGATAAGACCGGGACAGAGTATGGCTACACCTTC. This codes for CAISDKTGTEYGYTF.

This clone was detected only once. The chain joins TRBV18 to TRBJ2-7; 10 nucleotides agree with TRBD2. Trimming took 3 bases from V and 1 from J; bases not matched to a gene: 6. Germline values: CDR1 KGHSH, CDR2 LQKENI. This CDR3 spans 16 amino acids. Here the CDR3 DNA reads TGTGCCAGCTCACCTACTAGCGGGGCACTATCCTACGAGCAGTACTTC. Its translation is CASSPTSGALSYEQYF.

The chain is built from TRBV30 and TRBJ1-5; D is ambiguous. The CDR3 extends over 12 amino acids. The germline gives CDR1 GTSNPN, CDR2 SVGIG (reference sequence). V lost 4 bases to trimming and J lost 9 bases, with 13 bases between them. This chain's CDR3 is CAWTSGSRPQHF. The CDR3 DNA sequence: TGTGCCTGGACTTCAGGTTCAAGGCCCCAGCATTTT.